These T cell receptor beta chains were read from a single sample in a study of blood T cell repertoires in COVID-19. Sequenced by immunoSEQ multiplex PCR; TCRdb stores in-frame clones only, minus some. The repertoire holds fewer than 350,000 clones, with roughly 90% as singletons. Sequencing was done on a sample of PBMCs or T cells enriched from blood (not recorded which). These receptors were taken from a woman younger than 45 who had been exposed to COVID-19. CDR3s include the opening cysteine and the closing phenylalanine or tryptophan. The D gene is left open where the match is weak. Size is omitted from some rows. Given values are once, few, many or a class for expanded clones.

v_call	j_call	d_call	clone_size	cdr3_nt	cdr3_aa
TRBV27	TRBJ1-5	TRBD1	.	TGTGCCAGCAGGGGACAGGGAATTAACAATCAGCCCCAGCATTTT	CASRGQGINNQPQHF
TRBV12-5	TRBJ2-5	.	once	TGTGCTAGTGGTTTAGGGGGAAAAGGAGAGACCCAGTACTTC	CASGLGGKGETQYF
TRBV28	TRBJ2-2	.	once	TGTGCCAGCAGTGTGGGAGGCGTCTCCAACACCGGGGAGCTGTTTTTT	CASSVGGVSNTGELFF
TRBV28	TRBJ1-5	.	.	TGTGCCAGCAGTTTGGGGGGACGCCCCAGGTGGGATCAGCCCCAGCATTTT	CASSLGGRPRWDQPQHF
TRBV18	TRBJ2-3	TRBD2	once	TGTGCCAGCTCACCGTGGGCACTAGCGGGAGTAGGGGATACGCAGTATTTT	CASSPWALAGVGDTQYF
TRBV4-2	TRBJ2-3	.	.	TGTGCCAGCAGCCCCCAGGCTGGCCCAGATACGCAGTATTTT	CASSPQAGPDTQYF
TRBV3-1/TRBV3-2	TRBJ2-3	TRBD2	.	TGTGCCAGCAGCCGCTGGGTAGCGGGAGGGCCGGAGAGAGATACGCAGTATTTT	CASSRWVAGGPERDTQYF
TRBV11-3	TRBJ2-4	TRBD1	.	TGTGCCAGCAGCCCAGGCTCCGGGACAGGAGAGAACATTCAGTACTTC	CASSPGSGTGENIQYF
TRBV12-5	TRBJ2-7	TRBD2	once	TGTGCTAGTGGTTTGGTACTTGGAGAGCGGGAGCTCTCCTACGAGCAGTACTTC	CASGLVLGERELSYEQYF
TRBV7-9	TRBJ2-7	.	.	TGTGCCAGCAGCCCGCCGACGGGGTCCTACGAGCAGTACTTC	CASSPPTGSYEQYF
TRBV30	TRBJ1-2	.	.	TGTGCCTGGAGTTACAGGTACGACTATGGCTACACCTTC	CAWSYRYDYGYTF
TRBV18	TRBJ2-2	.	.	TGTGCCAGCTCACCACCCGTAGGAGGCCCGAACACCGGGGAGCTGTTTTTT	CASSPPVGGPNTGELFF
TRBV7-9	TRBJ2-5	.	.	TGTGCCAGCAGCTTAGGGCAGATCCAAGAGACCCAGTACTTC	CASSLGQIQETQYF
TRBV13	TRBJ2-7	TRBD2	few	TGTGCCAGCAGGACTAGCGGGAGCTCCTACGAGCAGTACTTC	CASRTSGSSYEQYF
TRBV3-1/TRBV3-2	TRBJ2-1	TRBD2	.	TGTGCCAGCAGCCAAAGCGGGACTCCCAATGAGCAGTTCTTC	CASSQSGTPNEQFF
TRBV29-1	TRBJ1-1	.	.	TGCAGCGTCTCTGTGACTGAAGCTTTCTTT	CSVSVTEAFF
TRBV27	TRBJ2-7	TRBD1	.	TGTGCCAGCAGCCCACGGACAGGGGGCTTCTACGAGCAGTACTTC	CASSPRTGGFYEQYF
TRBV28	TRBJ2-1	.	.	TGTGCCAGCAGTCCTCTTGACTTACTCTCCTACAATGAGCAGTTCTTC	CASSPLDLLSYNEQFF
TRBV2	TRBJ2-6	TRBD2	.	TGTGCCAGCACCTCACTCTATGGCGGGGGGGCCACTGGGGCCAACGTCCTGACTTTC	CASTSLYGGGATGANVLTF
TRBV5-1	TRBJ1-2	.	.	TGCGCCAGCAGCTTGGACGGCAGCCAATTAGCTGGCTACACCTTC	CASSLDGSQLAGYTF
TRBV27	TRBJ1-2	TRBD1	.	TGTGCCAGCAGTTTGGGGGTGGACAGGGGAATATATGGCTACACCTTC	CASSLGVDRGIYGYTF
TRBV24-1	TRBJ1-1	.	few	TGTGCCACCAGTGATGGGGCCGATTATAACACTGAAGCTTTCTTT	CATSDGADYNTEAFF
TRBV18	TRBJ2-7	TRBD1	few	TGTGCCAGCTCACCGAGGGACAGGGTCTACGAGCAGTACTTC	CASSPRDRVYEQYF
TRBV13	TRBJ1-3	.	.	TGTGCCAGCAGCAATGCGGGCGGATCTGGAAACACCATATATTTT	CASSNAGGSGNTIYF
TRBV7-3	TRBJ2-1	TRBD2	few	TGTGCCAGCAGCCCAAACCGTCTGTTGTGGGGACTAGCGCCACCCAAGGAGCAGTTCTTC	CASSPNRLLWGLAPPKEQFF
TRBV28	TRBJ1-3	.	.	TGTGCCAGCAGTCCTCTTTTAACCGGAGCGGGAAACACCATATATTTT	CASSPLLTGAGNTIYF
TRBV6-5	TRBJ1-5	TRBD1	.	TGTGCCAGCAGTAGAACAGGGGGCAATCAGCCCCAGCATTTT	CASSRTGGNQPQHF
TRBV4-2	TRBJ2-1	TRBD2	many	TGTGCCAGCAGCCATGGGACTAGCGGAGACAATGAGCAGTTCTTC	CASSHGTSGDNEQFF
TRBV28	TRBJ2-5	.	.	TGTGCCAGCAGTTTGACATTACAAGAGACCCAGTACTTC	CASSLTLQETQYF
TRBV28	TRBJ2-6	TRBD2	.	TGTGCCAGCAGTAAGGCTAGCGGGATATCAACTGGGGCCAACGTCCTGACTTTC	CASSKASGISTGANVLTF
TRBV18	TRBJ2-5	.	.	TGTGCCAGCTCACCATCCGTCCAAGAGACCCAGTACTTC	CASSPSVQETQYF
TRBV27	TRBJ1-2	TRBD1	.	TGTGCCAGCCGGACAGGGGGGAATGGCTACACCTTC	CASRTGGNGYTF